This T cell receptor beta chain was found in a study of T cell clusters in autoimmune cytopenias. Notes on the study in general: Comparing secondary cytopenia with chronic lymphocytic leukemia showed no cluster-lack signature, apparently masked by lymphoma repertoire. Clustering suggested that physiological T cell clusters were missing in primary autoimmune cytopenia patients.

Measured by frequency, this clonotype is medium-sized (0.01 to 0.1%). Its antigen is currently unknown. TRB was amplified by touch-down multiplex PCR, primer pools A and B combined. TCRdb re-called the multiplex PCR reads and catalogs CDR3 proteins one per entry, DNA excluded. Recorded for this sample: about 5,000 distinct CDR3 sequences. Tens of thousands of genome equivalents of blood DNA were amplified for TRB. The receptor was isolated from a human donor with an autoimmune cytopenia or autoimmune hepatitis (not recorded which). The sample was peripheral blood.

CDR3 protein: CASSPTGLGLYEQYF. The chain recombines TRBV18 with TRBJ2-7. Germline assignment: CDR1 KGHSH and CDR2 LQKENI. The length of the CDR3 is 15 residues.